This TCR beta chain was sequenced for a study of blood T cell repertoires in COVID-19. The participants were between about 18 and 90 years old and came from roughly 25 US areas. Symptom resolution, clearance, or two negative PCRs marked the recovered donors of Cohort 3. Original methodology: Using reference gene primer amplification, nucleated cell counts were estimated. Profiling relied on immunoSEQ multiplex PCR, and the TCRdb table lists in-frame clones only, not all of them. V and J calls and clone size are as listed in that table; D and trimming were resolved from the DNA. The sample records 150,000 to 200,000 clones, approximately 80% being singletons. This clonotype was obtained from a man aged 50 or older who had recovered from COVID-19. Sequenced input: PBMCs or T cells enriched from blood (not recorded which).

CDR3 DNA sequence: TGTGCCAGCAGCTTAGGGGGCGGCTCTGGAAACACCATATATTTT. Translated, it gives CASSLGGGSGNTIYF. This rearrangement joins TRBV7-2 to TRBJ1-3; a possible D gene is TRBD1 (5 bases). The CDR3 is made up of 15 amino acids. The germline V gene has CDR1 SGHTA and CDR2 FQGNSA. Trimming stripped 1 base from V and 0 bases from J, with 7 bases between.